These 5 T cell receptor beta chains came from one sample sequenced in a study of T cells in Graves' hyperthyroidism and ophthalmopathy (dated by TCRdb to 2018 to 2020). Libraries were made using multiplex PCR. Sequencing took place on an Illumina HiSeq 2000. TCR beta CDR3 regions were amplified from RNA transcripts. The TCR CDR3 was subjected to a first round of RT-PCR using the HTBI primer set and the Qiagen OneStep RT-PCR kit. Clones were called with MiXCR by TCRdb after fastp trimmed the public reads at Q25, and only in-frame beta chains were retained. CDR3 protein sequences are deduplicated, and each keeps its most common genes and DNA. The sample table shows about 290,000 distinct CDR3 sequences, and around 15% are seen once. The ten largest make up over 25% of the sample. The source material was blood. These receptor sequences come from a woman in her 50s with Graves' hyperthyroidism that later progressed to Graves' ophthalmopathy.

This clonotype was recorded many times. V usage is TRBV6-2 or TRBV6-3 and J usage is TRBJ2-2; D is ambiguous. Germline loops: CDR1 MNHEY, CDR2 SVGEGT. CDR3 length: 13 amino acids. Trimming pared 7 bases from V and 8 bases from J, leaving 14 bases between. CDR3 bases: TGTGCCAGCACTCGAGCTGGGGTTGGGGAGCTGTTTTTT. Translated, it gives CASTRAGVGELFF.

In its sample, this clonotype was seen many times. This rearrangement joins TRBV20-1 to TRBJ2-1; 10 nucleotides line up with TRBD2. The junction had 5 bases not matched to a gene; V was cut back by 4 bases and J by 5 bases. The CDR3 is 14 amino acids. Looked up from germline, CDR1 is DFQATT and CDR2 is SNEGSKA (reference sequence). CDR3 DNA sequence: TGCAGTGCTATCAGCGGGAGGGCCGACAATGAGCAGTTCTTC. Protein product: CSAISGRADNEQFF.

In its sample, this clonotype was seen many times. The chain joins TRBV6-1 to TRBJ1-2; tentative D call: TRBD1 (5 bases). This CDR3 has 13 amino acids. V gave up 5 bases and J gave up 8 bases, with 15 bases separating them. Germline V gene data show CDR1 as MNHNS and CDR2 as SASEGT. CDR3 amino acids: CASSYAGRQGYTF. CDR3 DNA sequence: TGTGCCAGCAGTTACGCGGGACGCCAGGGCTACACCTTC.

The chain combines TRBV20-1 with TRBJ2-4, with a possible D match to TRBD1 (7 bases). The CDR3 is 13 amino acids. Germline V lookup: CDR1 DFQATT, CDR2 SNEGSKA (reference sequence). This CDR3 reads CSAGQPLMNIQYF. In nucleotides, the CDR3 is TGCAGCGCGGGACAGCCCCTAATGAACATTCAGTACTTC.

Comments on this clonotype: The junction shows a germline mismatch at one end, possibly a read error. The chain uses TRBV7-7 and TRBJ2-7; the match to TRBD1 covers 11 bases. The length of the CDR3 is 15 residues. Germline V gene sequence: CDR1 SSHAT, CDR2 FNYEAQ (reference sequence). The CDR3 region is CASSSGTGGVYEQYF. CDR3 in DNA: TGTGCTAGCAGCTCCGGGACAGGGGGAGTCTACGAGCAGTACTTC.